The clone carrying this T cell receptor (beta chain) showed up just a few times. The germline V gene encodes CDR1 MDHEN and CDR2 SYDVKM. V was cut by 6 bases and J by 4 bases, with 15 bases left in between. This CDR3 is built from 14 residues. Repertoires were generated with immunoSEQ multiplex PCR, while TCRdb's copy carries only in-frame clones and drops some. This table has about 110,000 clones, 82% appearing once. The entry originates in a study of blood T cell repertoires in COVID-19. Study details: The analysed material was cDNA or gDNA that came from T cells, B-cell-depleted T cells, or PBMCs.

This receptor was identified in an older man with acute or convalescent COVID-19. The J gene is TRBJ2-5, the V gene TRBV28; no firm D call. Sequenced input: peripheral blood. The CDR3 coding sequence is TGTGCCAGCAGCCCCGACATGAACCGAGAGACCCAGTACTTC. Amino acids: CASSPDMNRETQYF.